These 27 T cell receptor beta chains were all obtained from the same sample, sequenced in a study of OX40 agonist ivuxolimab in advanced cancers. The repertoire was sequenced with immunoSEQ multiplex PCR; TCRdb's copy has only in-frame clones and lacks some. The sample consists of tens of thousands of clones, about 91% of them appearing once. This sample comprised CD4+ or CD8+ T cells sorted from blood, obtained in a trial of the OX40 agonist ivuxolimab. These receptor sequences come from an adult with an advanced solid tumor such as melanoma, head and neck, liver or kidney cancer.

The CDR3 nucleotides read TGCGCCAGCAGCCCTGAAGGCAGCACAGATACGCAGTATTTT. It specifies CASSPEGSTDTQYF. V gene TRBV5-1 combines with J gene TRBJ2-3; D not certain. Germline values: CDR1 SGHRS, CDR2 YFSETQ. Trimming removed 4 bases from V and 0 bases from J, with 9 bases in between. The CDR3 covers 14 residues.

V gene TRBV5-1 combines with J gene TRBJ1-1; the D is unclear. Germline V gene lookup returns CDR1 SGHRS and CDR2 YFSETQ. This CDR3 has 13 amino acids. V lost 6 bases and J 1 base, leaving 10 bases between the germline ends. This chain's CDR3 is CASMRSPNTEAFF. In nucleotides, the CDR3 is TGCGCCAGCATGCGGAGCCCGAACACTGAAGCTTTCTTT.

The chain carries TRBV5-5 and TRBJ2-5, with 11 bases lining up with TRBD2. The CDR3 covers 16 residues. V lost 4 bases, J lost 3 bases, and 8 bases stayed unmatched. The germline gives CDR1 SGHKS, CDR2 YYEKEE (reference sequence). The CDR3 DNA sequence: TGTGCCAGCAGCAAGGACCTAGCGGGGGGTGAAGAGACCCAGTACTTC. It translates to CASSKDLAGGEETQYF. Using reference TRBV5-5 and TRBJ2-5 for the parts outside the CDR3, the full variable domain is DAGVTQSPTHLIKTRGQQVTLRCSPISGHKSVSWYQQVLGQGPQFIFQYYEKEERGRGNFPDRFSARQFPNYSSELNVNALLLGDSALYLCASSKDLAGGEETQYFGPGTRLLVL.

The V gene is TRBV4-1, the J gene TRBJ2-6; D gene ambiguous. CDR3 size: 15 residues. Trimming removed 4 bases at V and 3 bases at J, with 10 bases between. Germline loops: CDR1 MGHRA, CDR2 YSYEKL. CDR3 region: CASSRPGGGANVLTF. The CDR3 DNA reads TGCGCCAGCAGCCGTCCGGGCGGTGGGGCCAACGTCCTGACTTTC.

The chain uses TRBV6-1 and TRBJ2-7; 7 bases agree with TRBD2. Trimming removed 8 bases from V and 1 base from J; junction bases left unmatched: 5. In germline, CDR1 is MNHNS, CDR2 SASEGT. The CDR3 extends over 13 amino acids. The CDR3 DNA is TGTGCCAGCGGGCTAGCGGTTTCCTACGAGCAGTACTTC. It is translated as CASGLAVSYEQYF.

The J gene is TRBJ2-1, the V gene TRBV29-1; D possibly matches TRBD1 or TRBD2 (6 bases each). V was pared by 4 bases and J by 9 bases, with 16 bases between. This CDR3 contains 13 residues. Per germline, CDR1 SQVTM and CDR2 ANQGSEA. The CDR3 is CSVVGGPRSEQFF. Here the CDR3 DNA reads TGCAGCGTTGTTGGGGGGCCCCGTAGTGAGCAGTTCTTC.

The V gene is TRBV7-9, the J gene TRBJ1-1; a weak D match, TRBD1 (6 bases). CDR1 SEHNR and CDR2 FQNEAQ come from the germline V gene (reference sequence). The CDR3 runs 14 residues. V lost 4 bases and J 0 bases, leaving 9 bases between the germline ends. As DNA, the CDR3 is TGTGCCAGCAGCTGGGACAACATGAACACTGAAGCTTTCTTT. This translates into CASSWDNMNTEAFF.

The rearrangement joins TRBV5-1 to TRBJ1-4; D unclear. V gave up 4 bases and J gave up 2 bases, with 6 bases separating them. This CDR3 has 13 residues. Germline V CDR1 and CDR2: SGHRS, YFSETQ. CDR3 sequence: CASSGVTNEKLFF. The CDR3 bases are TGCGCCAGCAGCGGGGTGACTAATGAAAAACTGTTTTTT.

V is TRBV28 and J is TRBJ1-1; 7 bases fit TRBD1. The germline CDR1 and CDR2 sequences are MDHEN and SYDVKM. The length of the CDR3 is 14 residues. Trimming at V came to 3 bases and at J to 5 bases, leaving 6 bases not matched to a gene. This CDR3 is CASSFTGVGTEAFF. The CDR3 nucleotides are TGTGCCAGCAGTTTTACAGGGGTAGGTACTGAAGCTTTCTTT.

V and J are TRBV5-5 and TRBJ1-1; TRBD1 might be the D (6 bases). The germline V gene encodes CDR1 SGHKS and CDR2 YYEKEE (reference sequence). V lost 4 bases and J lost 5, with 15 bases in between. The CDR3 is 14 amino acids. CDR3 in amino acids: CASSQAGVRTEAFF. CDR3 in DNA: TGTGCCAGCAGCCAAGCAGGGGTGAGGACTGAAGCTTTCTTT.

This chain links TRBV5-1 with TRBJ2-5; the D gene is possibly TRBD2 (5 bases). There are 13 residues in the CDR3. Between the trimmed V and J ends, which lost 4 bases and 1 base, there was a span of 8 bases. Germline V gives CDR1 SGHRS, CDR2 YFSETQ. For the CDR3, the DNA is TGCGCCAGCAGCAGGGAGCTCCAAGAGACCCAGTACTTC. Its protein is CASSRELQETQYF. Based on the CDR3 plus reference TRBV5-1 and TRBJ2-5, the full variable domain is KAGVTQTPRYLIKTRGQQVTLSCSPISGHRSVSWYQQTPGQGLQFLFEYFSETQRNKGNFPGRFSGRQFSNSRSEMNVSTLELGDSALYLCASSRELQETQYFGPGTRLLVL.

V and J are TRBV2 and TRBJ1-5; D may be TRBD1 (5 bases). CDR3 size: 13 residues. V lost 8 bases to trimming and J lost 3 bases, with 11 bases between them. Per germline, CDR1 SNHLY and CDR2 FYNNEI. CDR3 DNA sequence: TGTGCCAGCGCTGGACAAATCAATCAGCCCCAGCATTTT. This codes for CASAGQINQPQHF.

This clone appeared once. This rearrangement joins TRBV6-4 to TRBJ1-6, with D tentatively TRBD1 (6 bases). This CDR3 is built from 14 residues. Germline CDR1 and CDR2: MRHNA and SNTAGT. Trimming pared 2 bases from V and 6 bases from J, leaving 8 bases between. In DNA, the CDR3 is TGTGCCAGCAGTGACCAGGGGTCTAATTCACCCCTCCACTTT. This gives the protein CASSDQGSNSPLHF.

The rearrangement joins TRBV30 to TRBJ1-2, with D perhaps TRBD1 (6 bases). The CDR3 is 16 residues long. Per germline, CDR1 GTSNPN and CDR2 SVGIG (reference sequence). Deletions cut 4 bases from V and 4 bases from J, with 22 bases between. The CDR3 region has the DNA TGTGCCTGGAACCCCTTAAACCCGGGACATAGCTATGGCTACACCTTC. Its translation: CAWNPLNPGHSYGYTF.

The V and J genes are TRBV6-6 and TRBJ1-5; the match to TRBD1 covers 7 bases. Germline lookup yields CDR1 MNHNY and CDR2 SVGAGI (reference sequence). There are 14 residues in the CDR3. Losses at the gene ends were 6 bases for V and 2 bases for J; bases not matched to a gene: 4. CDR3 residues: CASRQGGGNQPQHF. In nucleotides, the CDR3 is TGTGCCAGCAGGCAGGGGGGTGGCAATCAGCCCCAGCATTTT.

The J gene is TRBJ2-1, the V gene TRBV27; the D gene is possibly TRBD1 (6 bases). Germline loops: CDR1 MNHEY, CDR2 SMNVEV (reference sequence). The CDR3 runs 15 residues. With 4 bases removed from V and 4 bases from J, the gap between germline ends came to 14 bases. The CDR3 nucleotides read TGTGCCAGCAGTTCCCCGGGACAACAATACAATGAGCAGTTCTTC. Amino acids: CASSSPGQQYNEQFF.

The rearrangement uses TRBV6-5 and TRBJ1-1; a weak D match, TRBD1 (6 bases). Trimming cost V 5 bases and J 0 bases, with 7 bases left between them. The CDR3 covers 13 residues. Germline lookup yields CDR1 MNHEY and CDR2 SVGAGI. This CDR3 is CASSDRMNTEAFF. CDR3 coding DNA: TGTGCCAGCAGTGACAGGATGAACACTGAAGCTTTCTTT.

CDR3 DNA: TGTGCCAGCTCACCACCGAGCCTCCCCTCCTACGAGCAGTACTTC. It encodes CASSPPSLPSYEQYF. The J gene is TRBJ2-7, the V gene TRBV18; D not resolved. The CDR3 sequence is 15 residues long. Germline CDR1 reads KGHSH; CDR2 reads LQKENI. The V gene lost 0 bases and the J gene lost 0 bases, with 9 bases spanning the gap.

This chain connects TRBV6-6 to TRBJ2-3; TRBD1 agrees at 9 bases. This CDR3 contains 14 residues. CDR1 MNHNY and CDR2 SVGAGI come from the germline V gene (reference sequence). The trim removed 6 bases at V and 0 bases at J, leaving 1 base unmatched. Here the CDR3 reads CASRQGASTDTQYF. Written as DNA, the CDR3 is TGTGCCAGCAGACAGGGGGCCAGCACAGATACGCAGTATTTT.

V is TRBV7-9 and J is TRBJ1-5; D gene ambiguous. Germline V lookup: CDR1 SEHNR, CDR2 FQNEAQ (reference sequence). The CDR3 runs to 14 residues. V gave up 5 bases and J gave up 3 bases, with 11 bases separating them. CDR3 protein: CASSQASPNQPQHF. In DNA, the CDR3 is TGTGCCAGCAGCCAAGCGTCCCCCAATCAGCCCCAGCATTTT.

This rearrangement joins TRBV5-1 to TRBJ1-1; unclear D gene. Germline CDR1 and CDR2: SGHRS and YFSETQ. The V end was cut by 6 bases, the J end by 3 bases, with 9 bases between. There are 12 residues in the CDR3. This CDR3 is CASKREDTEAFF. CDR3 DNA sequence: TGCGCCAGCAAGAGGGAGGACACTGAAGCTTTCTTT.

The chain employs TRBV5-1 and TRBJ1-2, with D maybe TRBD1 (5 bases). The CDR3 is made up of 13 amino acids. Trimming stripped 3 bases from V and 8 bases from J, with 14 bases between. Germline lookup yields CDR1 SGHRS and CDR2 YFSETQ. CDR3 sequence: CASSSTPGRGYTF. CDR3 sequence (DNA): TGCGCCAGCAGCTCTACCCCAGGGCGAGGCTACACCTTC.

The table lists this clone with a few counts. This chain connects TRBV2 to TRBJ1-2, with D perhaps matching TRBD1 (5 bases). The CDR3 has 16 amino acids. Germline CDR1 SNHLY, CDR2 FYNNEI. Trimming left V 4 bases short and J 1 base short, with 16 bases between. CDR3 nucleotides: TGTGCCAGCAGTGGGAGAAGCCAGGGTGGTAACTATGGCTACACCTTC. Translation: CASSGRSQGGNYGYTF.

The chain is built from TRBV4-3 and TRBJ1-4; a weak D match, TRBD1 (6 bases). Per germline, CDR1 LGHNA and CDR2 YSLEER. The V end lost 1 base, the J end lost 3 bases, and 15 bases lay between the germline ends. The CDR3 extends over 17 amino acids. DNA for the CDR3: TGCGCCAGCAGCCAAGGGGAGCGGGCAGGGGCTAATGAAAAACTGTTTTTT. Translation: CASSQGERAGANEKLFF.

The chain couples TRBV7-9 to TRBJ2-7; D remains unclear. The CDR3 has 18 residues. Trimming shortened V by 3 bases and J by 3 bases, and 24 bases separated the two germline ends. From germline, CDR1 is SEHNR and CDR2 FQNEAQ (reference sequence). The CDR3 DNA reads TGTGCCAGCAGCTTTTACCGGAGTACGGGCACAAAGGGCTACGAGCAGTACTTC. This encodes CASSFYRSTGTKGYEQYF.

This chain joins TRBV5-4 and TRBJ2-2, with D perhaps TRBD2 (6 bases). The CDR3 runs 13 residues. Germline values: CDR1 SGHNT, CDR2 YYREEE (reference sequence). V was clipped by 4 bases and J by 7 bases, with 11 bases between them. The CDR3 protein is CASSLVEGGELFF. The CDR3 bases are TGTGCCAGCAGCCTTGTGGAGGGCGGGGAGCTGTTTTTT. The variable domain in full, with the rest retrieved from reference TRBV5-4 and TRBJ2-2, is ETGVTQSPTHLIKTRGQQVTLRCSSQSGHNTVSWYQQALGQGPQFIFQYYREEENGRGNFPPRFSGLQFPNYSSELNVNALELDDSALYLCASSLVEGGELFFGEGSRLTVL.

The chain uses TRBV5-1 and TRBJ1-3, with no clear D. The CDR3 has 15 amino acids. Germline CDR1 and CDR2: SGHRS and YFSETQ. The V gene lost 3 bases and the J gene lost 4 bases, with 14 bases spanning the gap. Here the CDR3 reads CASSSNLNEGNTIYF. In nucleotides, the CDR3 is TGCGCCAGCAGCTCCAACCTCAACGAAGGAAACACCATATATTTT.